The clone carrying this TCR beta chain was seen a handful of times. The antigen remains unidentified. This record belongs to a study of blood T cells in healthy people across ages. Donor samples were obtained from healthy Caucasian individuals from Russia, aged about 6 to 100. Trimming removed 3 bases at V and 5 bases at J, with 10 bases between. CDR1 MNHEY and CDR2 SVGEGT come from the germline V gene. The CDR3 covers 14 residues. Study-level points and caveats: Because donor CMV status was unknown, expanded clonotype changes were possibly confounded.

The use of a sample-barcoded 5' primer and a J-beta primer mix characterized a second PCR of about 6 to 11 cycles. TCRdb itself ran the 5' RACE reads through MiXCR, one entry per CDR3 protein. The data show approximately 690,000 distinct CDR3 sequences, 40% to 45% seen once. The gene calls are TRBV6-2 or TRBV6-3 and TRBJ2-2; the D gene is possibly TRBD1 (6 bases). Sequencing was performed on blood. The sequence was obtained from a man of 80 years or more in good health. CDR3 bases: TGTGCCAGCAGTTATTATACAGGGACCGGGGAGCTGTTTTTT. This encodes CASSYYTGTGELFF.